These 2 T cell receptor beta chains share one sample of origin, sequenced in a study of blood T cell repertoires in COVID-19. Generated by immunoSEQ multiplex PCR, the TCRdb table keeps only in-frame clones and is missing some. The profile shows about 200,000 clones, approximately 84% of them singletons. Sequenced: peripheral blood. All receptors derive from a woman aged 80 or over with acute or convalescent COVID-19.

V usage is TRBV13 and J usage is TRBJ2-6; a weak D match, TRBD1 (5 bases). The germline CDR1 and CDR2 sequences are PRHDT and FYEKMQ (reference sequence). Between the trimmed V and J ends, which lost 0 bases and 12 bases, there was a span of 15 bases. This CDR3 is 15 amino acids long. In nucleotides, the CDR3 is TGTGCCAGCAGCTTAGGGACAGTTAAGAATCGCGTCCTGACTTTC. This encodes CASSLGTVKNRVLTF.

The V and J genes are TRBV14 and TRBJ1-4; tentatively, D is TRBD1 (5 bases). Germline V gene data show CDR1 as SGHDN and CDR2 as FVKESK. CDR3 length equals 14 residues. V dropped 8 bases and J dropped 3 bases, with 13 bases sitting between them. CDR3 bases: TGTGCCAGCGGGGGGGGTTTGGCTAATGAAAAACTGTTTTTT. Amino acids: CASGGGLANEKLFF.